The TCR beta chain under discussion was sequenced for a study of blood T cell repertoires in COVID-19. The method was immunoSEQ multiplex PCR; TCRdb's version includes in-frame clones alone and lacks a portion of them. Among over 150,000 clones listed, 88% were seen once. Deletions cut 4 bases from V and 9 bases from J, with 22 bases between. Germline V gene data show CDR1 as SGHTA and CDR2 as FQGNSA. The CDR3 is made up of 17 amino acids. The sample taken for sequencing was PBMCs or T cells enriched from blood (not recorded which). This rearrangement joins TRBV7-2 to TRBJ1-6; D remains ambiguous. The source is a woman in her late teens or twenties who had recovered from COVID-19. The CDR3 DNA sequence: TGTGCCAGCAGCTCACTGGTTGGGAGGAGTTTAGGTTCACCCCTCCACTTT. Its translation: CASSSLVGRSLGSPLHF.